The clone carrying this T cell receptor beta chain was recorded at least ten times. Its antigen is as yet unknown. Amplification yielded TCR beta CDR3 regions, with RNA transcripts as the source. HTBI primers drove first-round RT-PCR of the TCR CDR3. TCRdb used MiXCR to reprocess the multiplex PCR reads, holding one entry per CDR3 protein. The data contain under 450,000 distinct CDR3 sequences, approximately 15% of them singletons. CDR3 length: 16 amino acids. Germline CDR1 is DFQATT and CDR2 is SNEGSKA (reference sequence). With V trimmed by 5 bases and J by 5 bases, 15 bases remained unmatched. The sample comes from a study of T cells in Graves' hyperthyroidism and ophthalmopathy. Study conclusions and caveats: Peripheral blood also featured most of the thyroid clonotypes expanded above 0.001.

Researchers defined stable Graves' hyperthyroidism as no ophthalmopathy progression within 18 months. The TCR was taken from a woman younger than 35 with Graves' hyperthyroidism. This chain links TRBV20-1 with TRBJ2-1; 7 bases are shared with TRBD1. The sample taken for sequencing was blood. CDR3 loop: CSAGSTGKKVNNEQFF. The DNA for the CDR3 is TGCAGTGCTGGATCGACAGGGAAAAAGGTGAACAATGAGCAGTTCTTC.